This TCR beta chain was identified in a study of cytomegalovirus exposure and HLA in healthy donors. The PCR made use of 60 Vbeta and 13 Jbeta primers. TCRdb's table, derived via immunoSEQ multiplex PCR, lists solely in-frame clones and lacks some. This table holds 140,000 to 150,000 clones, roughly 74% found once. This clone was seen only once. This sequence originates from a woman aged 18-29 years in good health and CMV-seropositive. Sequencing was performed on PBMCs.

The CDR3 sequence is CASSLASGLDGTDTQYF. DNA of the CDR3: TGTGCCAGCAGCTTAGCGTCAGGACTCGATGGGACAGATACGCAGTATTTT. V gene TRBV7-6 combines with J gene TRBJ2-3, with a possible D match to TRBD2 (5 bases). The CDR3 has 17 amino acids. V was pared by 0 bases and J by 3 bases, with 16 bases between. Germline CDR1 SGHVS, CDR2 FNYEAQ.